Below are 30 T cell receptor beta chains sequenced from a single sample in a study of technical replicates of blood from a handful of donors. Produced via immunoSEQ multiplex PCR; TCRdb's table is partial and in-frame only. The sample holds under 85,000 clones, approximately 94% seen once. Source material: T cells isolated from PBMCs. These receptors were taken from a human donor in good health.

This CDR3 is CAIGGYGEKLFF. The CDR3 DNA is TGTGCCATCGGAGGGTACGGCGAAAAACTGTTTTTT. The chain couples TRBV10-3 to TRBJ1-4; no firm D call. The CDR3 contains 12 residues. V shed 8 bases and J shed 8 bases, with 12 bases lying between them. Germline CDR1 and CDR2: ENHRY and SYGVKD.

J is TRBJ2-2 and V is TRBV10-1; unclear D gene. V gave up 3 bases and J gave up 7 bases, with 9 bases separating them. Germline loops: CDR1 WNHNN, CDR2 SYGVQD (reference sequence). The CDR3 extends over 13 amino acids. The CDR3 DNA follows: TGCGCCAGCAGTGAAAGTGGCCTCGGGGAGCTGTTTTTT. This codes for CASSESGLGELFF.

The chain combines TRBV5-1 with TRBJ2-7; 7 bases are shared with TRBD1. The germline CDR1 and CDR2 sequences are SGHRS and YFSETQ. With 6 bases clipped from V and 0 bases from J, the junction kept 9 bases outside the gene matches. This CDR3 has 15 amino acids. The CDR3 protein is CASTEGTALSYEQYF. CDR3 DNA: TGCGCCAGCACGGAAGGGACAGCACTCTCCTACGAGCAGTACTTC.

This chain uses TRBV27 with TRBJ2-3; weak D call: TRBD2 (5 bases). In germline, CDR1 is MNHEY, CDR2 SMNVEV (reference sequence). The CDR3 is made up of 14 amino acids. V lost 3 bases and J lost 4, with 11 bases in between. The CDR3 sequence is CASSLGTSSDTQYF. The CDR3 nucleotides are TGTGCCAGCAGTTTGGGAACTAGTTCAGATACGCAGTATTTT.

The chain uses TRBV28 and TRBJ2-2, with a possible D match to TRBD2 (6 bases). The length of the CDR3 is 21 residues. Germline CDR1 reads MDHEN; CDR2 reads SYDVKM. With 5 bases removed from V and 6 bases from J, the gap between germline ends came to 34 bases. CDR3 coding DNA: TGTGCCAGCAGTCCCTACCCACTGACAAGCTCCGAGGAGGGCCCGCCCGGGGAGCTGTTTTTT. It translates to CASSPYPLTSSEEGPPGELFF.

This chain links TRBV6-4 with TRBJ2-7, with no clear D. Germline CDR1 and CDR2: MRHNA and SNTAGT. The CDR3 sequence is 11 residues long. With 1 base removed from V and 13 bases from J, the gap between germline ends came to 11 bases. This chain's CDR3 is CASSDLAQAYF. In nucleotides, the CDR3 is TGTGCCAGCAGTGACTTGGCTCAGGCCTACTTC.

The chain carries TRBV6-6 and TRBJ2-1; D possibly corresponds to TRBD2 (6 bases). The germline gives CDR1 MNHNY, CDR2 SVGAGI (reference sequence). There are 16 residues in the CDR3. V was clipped by 6 bases and J by 0 bases, with 15 bases between them. The chain's CDR3 is CASRDESGPSYNEQFF. CDR3 sequence (DNA): TGTGCCAGCAGGGACGAAAGCGGGCCCTCCTACAATGAGCAGTTCTTC.

Only one count was recorded for this clone. The V and J genes are TRBV6-1 and TRBJ1-2; D might be TRBD1 (6 bases). The CDR3 extends over 16 amino acids. In germline, CDR1 is MNHNS, CDR2 SASEGT. V lost 4 bases and J 5 bases, leaving 20 bases between the germline ends. DNA for the CDR3: TGTGCCAGCAGTGCTACCCGGCGGGGGGCGGTTTATGGCTACACCTTC. Amino acid sequence: CASSATRRGAVYGYTF.

The chain joins TRBV4-1 to TRBJ2-2; the D gene is possibly TRBD2 (5 bases). This CDR3 is 16 amino acids long. Germline CDR1 and CDR2: MGHRA and YSYEKL. Trimming removed 5 bases at V and 2 bases at J, with 15 bases between. The CDR3 is CASSEGRRYNTGELFF. The CDR3 DNA sequence: TGCGCCAGCAGCGAAGGGCGGAGGTATAACACCGGGGAGCTGTTTTTT.

The rearrangement links TRBV4-1 to TRBJ1-1; no clear D gene. V was pared by 4 bases and J by 7 bases, with 10 bases between. The V gene's germline CDR1 is MGHRA and CDR2 YSYEKL. The CDR3 consists of 12 residues. In DNA form, the CDR3 reads TGCGCCAGCAGCCGACCCGGACTTGAAGCTTTCTTT. This translates into CASSRPGLEAFF.

The chain couples TRBV6-6 to TRBJ1-3; D is possibly TRBD1 (6 bases). Germline CDR1 and CDR2: MNHNY and SVGAGI (reference sequence). V lost 5 bases, J lost 0 bases, and 11 bases lay in between. This CDR3 contains 15 residues. Here the CDR3 DNA reads TGTGCCAGCAGTCCGGGACATCCCTCTGGAAACACCATATATTTT. Protein product: CASSPGHPSGNTIYF.

This clone has just a few counts. This CDR3 fails to terminate in the conserved phenylalanine or tryptophan, so it likely reflects a read error. Because the CDR3's place on the DNA is in doubt, the DNA is left out and the CDR3 is given as listed by TCRdb. This chain connects TRBV7-9 to TRBJ1-1; no check of the table's D call, TRBD1, against the DNA was made. Inclusive of both ends, the CDR3 amounts to 10 amino acids. Germline V gives CDR1 SEHNR, CDR2 FQNEAQ (reference sequence). The CDR3 loop reads CASSNRDRSA.

V and J are TRBV6-1 and TRBJ2-7, with no clear D. The CDR3 sequence is 12 residues long. With 7 bases removed from V and 6 bases from J, the gap between germline ends came to 13 bases. Germline loops: CDR1 MNHNS, CDR2 SASEGT. Here the CDR3 reads CASIQPASEQYF. In DNA form, the CDR3 reads TGTGCCAGCATCCAACCTGCCAGCGAGCAGTACTTC.

This sequence joins TRBV11-2 and TRBJ2-5; 9 positions match TRBD1. Germline loops: CDR1 SGHAT, CDR2 FQNNGV. V lost 2 bases to trimming and J lost 5 bases; unmatched junction nucleotides: 9. This CDR3 is built from 16 residues. CDR3 nucleotides: TGTGCCAGCAGCTTAAATCCTGGGACAGGGAGGGAGACCCAGTACTTC. Translating gives CASSLNPGTGRETQYF.

The rearrangement joins TRBV5-1 to TRBJ2-7; the D gene is possibly TRBD1 (6 bases). Trimming took off 4 bases at V and 2 bases at J, with 10 bases between the two ends. Looked up from germline, CDR1 is SGHRS and CDR2 is YFSETQ. The CDR3 length is 13 residues. As DNA, the CDR3 is TGCGCCAGCAGCCCGGGACATACCTACGAGCAGTACTTC. Translation: CASSPGHTYEQYF.

The chain combines TRBV5-6 with TRBJ2-7, with TRBD2 matching over 14 bases. The CDR3 covers 17 residues. CDR1 and CDR2 from the germline V gene are SGHDT and YYEEEE. Trimming took 1 base from V and 7 from J; bases not matched to a gene: 10. DNA for the CDR3: TGTGCCAGCAGCTTGCAGGGGACTAGCGGGAGATCGCGGGAGCAGTACTTC. As protein: CASSLQGTSGRSREQYF.

The chain is built from TRBV27 and TRBJ2-1; perhaps TRBD1 as D (6 bases). The V gene lost 3 bases and the J gene lost 4 bases, with 28 bases spanning the gap. The CDR3 is made up of 20 amino acids. CDR1 is MNHEY, CDR2 SMNVEV, per germline (reference sequence). The chain's CDR3 is CASSFEWDTRTQVSYNEQFF. CDR3 sequence (DNA): TGTGCCAGCAGTTTTGAGTGGGACACCCGAACCCAAGTCTCATACAATGAGCAGTTCTTC.

CDR3 in DNA: TGTGCCAGCAGACCCTCCGGGGGAAACACCGGGGAGCTGTTTTTT. Its translation: CASRPSGGNTGELFF. The chain joins TRBV28 to TRBJ2-2; tentatively, D is TRBD2 (6 bases). This CDR3 has 15 amino acids. V was clipped by 6 bases and J by 2 bases, with 13 bases between them. Per germline, CDR1 MDHEN and CDR2 SYDVKM.

The rearrangement uses TRBV29-1 and TRBJ1-2; D is uncertain. Trimming pared 3 bases from V and 0 bases from J, leaving 17 bases between. In germline, CDR1 is SQVTM, CDR2 ANQGSEA. This CDR3 contains 16 residues. Here the CDR3 reads CSVDRGEGLSNYGYTF. The DNA of the CDR3 is TGCAGCGTTGATCGGGGAGAGGGCCTATCTAACTATGGCTACACCTTC.

CDR3 sequence reads: CASSIATSTRGGQPQHF. The CDR3 nucleotides read TGTGCCAGTAGTATAGCCACTTCGACGAGAGGAGGTCAGCCCCAGCATTTT. The rearrangement uses TRBV19 and TRBJ1-5; D unresolved. This CDR3 spans 17 amino acids. Germline assignment: CDR1 LNHDA and CDR2 SQIVND (reference sequence). V shed 1 base and J shed 6 bases, with 19 bases lying between them.

This chain joins TRBV5-1 and TRBJ2-1; 11 bases align to TRBD2. V trimming: 4 bases; J trimming: 6 bases; junction bases outside the gene matches: 6. Germline CDR1 is SGHRS and CDR2 is YFSETQ. The CDR3 has 15 amino acids. CDR3 nucleotide sequence: TGCGCCAGCAGCCTTTTACTAGCGGGAGCCAATGAGCAGTTCTTC. Its protein product is CASSLLLAGANEQFF.

As concerns this clone: Germline is not matched at one junction end, which may reflect a read error. As DNA, the CDR3 is TGTGCCAGCAACTTGGGACTGACAGGGCACACTGAAGCTTTCTTT. The encoded protein is CASNLGLTGHTEAFF. This rearrangement joins TRBV5-6 to TRBJ1-1, with 7 bases identical to TRBD1. Germline V gene lookup returns CDR1 SGHDT and CDR2 YYEEEE. The CDR3 runs 15 residues.

The chain employs TRBV28 and TRBJ1-1; D not resolved. Trimming removed 3 bases from V and 1 base from J, with 12 bases in between. Germline V gene sequence: CDR1 MDHEN, CDR2 SYDVKM. The CDR3 extends over 15 amino acids. CDR3 loop: CASSFPGVPNTEAFF. The CDR3 DNA follows: TGTGCCAGCAGTTTCCCCGGGGTTCCGAACACTGAAGCTTTCTTT.

The chain joins TRBV2 to TRBJ2-3; weak D call: TRBD2 (7 bases). Trimming cost V 7 bases and J 2 bases, with 16 bases left between them. The CDR3 totals 15 residues. Looked up from germline, CDR1 is SNHLY and CDR2 is FYNNEI. The CDR3 here is CASMSRGASTDTQYF. For the CDR3, the DNA is TGTGCCAGCATGTCACGGGGGGCCTCCACAGATACGCAGTATTTT.

The rearrangement joins TRBV6-5 to TRBJ1-1; no reliable D call. Germline V gene data show CDR1 as MNHEY and CDR2 as SVGAGI. This CDR3 has 11 amino acids. V was cut by 7 bases and J by 7 bases, with 10 bases left in between. This CDR3 is CASMRLDEAFF. Written as DNA, the CDR3 is TGTGCCAGCATGCGCCTAGATGAAGCTTTCTTT.

This chain uses TRBV6-5 with TRBJ1-2; D unclear. Germline V lookup: CDR1 MNHEY, CDR2 SVGAGI. Between the trimmed V and J ends, which lost 0 bases and 2 bases, there was a span of 7 bases. The CDR3 totals 14 residues. The DNA of the CDR3 is TGTGCCAGCAGTTACTCAGGAGGGAACTATGGCTACACCTTC. Its protein product is CASSYSGGNYGYTF.

The rearrangement links TRBV28 to TRBJ2-2; 8 bases align to TRBD2. V dropped 6 bases and J dropped 6; count of bases not matched to a gene: 15. CDR3 length equals 17 residues. Germline lookup yields CDR1 MDHEN and CDR2 SYDVKM. The CDR3 bases are TGTGCCAGCAGAGCCTTGAGCGGGAGCATCTTGGCCGGGGAGCTGTTTTTT. Translation gives CASRALSGSILAGELFF.

The CDR3 loop reads CASRSGGGYNSPLHF. The CDR3 DNA is TGTGCCAGCAGATCCGGGGGAGGGTATAATTCACCCCTCCACTTT. The rearrangement uses TRBV9 and TRBJ1-6, with a weak D call TRBD1 (5 bases). The V end lost 5 bases, the J end lost 4 bases, and 13 bases lay between the germline ends. The germline CDR1 and CDR2 sequences are SGDLS and YYNGEE. CDR3 length: 15 amino acids.

This chain links TRBV4-1 with TRBJ2-6, with 7 bases matching TRBD1. Germline V lookup: CDR1 MGHRA, CDR2 YSYEKL. The CDR3 is 17 amino acids. V gave up 0 bases and J gave up 7 bases; unmatched junction bases: 9. This CDR3 reads CASSQDSRTGLANVLTF. The CDR3 region has the DNA TGCGCCAGCAGCCAAGATAGTAGGACAGGACTCGCCAACGTCCTGACTTTC.

The V call is TRBV19, the J call TRBJ2-7; D remains ambiguous. CDR1 is LNHDA, CDR2 SQIVND, per germline (reference sequence). V was cut by 1 base and J by 2 bases, with 6 bases left in between. CDR3 length equals 13 residues. The chain's CDR3 is CASSIGVTYEQYF. The CDR3 coding sequence is TGTGCCAGTAGTATAGGTGTTACCTACGAGCAGTACTTC. Full variable domain (remainder filled in from reference TRBV19 and TRBJ2-7): DGGITQSPKYLFRKEGQNVTLSCEQNLNHDAMYWYRQDPGQGLRLIYYSQIVNDFQKGDIAEGYSVSREKKESFPLTVTSAQKNPTAFYLCASSIGVTYEQYFGPGTRLTVT.